This TCR beta chain derives from a study of OX40 agonist ivuxolimab in advanced cancers. The wider study: An anti-OX40 (CD134) antibody with agonistic activity, ivuxolimab, was administered to patients.

A word on this clone: Antigen specificity is unknown.

Germline lookup yields CDR1 SGHRS and CDR2 YFSETQ. The CDR3 runs 16 residues. The V gene lost 2 bases and the J gene lost 0 bases, with 14 bases spanning the gap. Study-level results: Patients who responded partially at 0.1-3.0 mg/kg showed clonal expansion ranking among the lowest. At doses 0.1 to 3.0 mg/kg, CD4+ and CD8+ clones expanded.

The assay was immunoSEQ multiplex PCR, and TCRdb's table has in-frame clones only and misses some. The sample contains roughly 45,000 clones, around 84% of which appear only once. Material: CD4+ or CD8+ T cells sorted from blood, obtained in a trial of the OX40 agonist ivuxolimab. The receptor was isolated from an adult with an advanced solid tumor such as melanoma, head and neck, liver or kidney cancer. This chain connects TRBV5-1 to TRBJ2-5; D ambiguous. In nucleotides, the CDR3 is TGCGCCAGCAGCTTAGGCGCCCGGGCAGACCAAGAGACCCAGTACTTC. It encodes CASSLGARADQETQYF. Using reference TRBV5-1 and TRBJ2-5 for the parts outside the CDR3, the full variable domain is KAGVTQTPRYLIKTRGQQVTLSCSPISGHRSVSWYQQTPGQGLQFLFEYFSETQRNKGNFPGRFSGRQFSNSRSEMNVSTLELGDSALYLCASSLGARADQETQYFGPGTRLLVL.